Listed here are 12 T cell receptor beta chains from one sample, sequenced in a study of blood T cell repertoires in COVID-19. TCRdb keeps only in-frame clones here, not all; method: immunoSEQ multiplex PCR. Of 30,000 to 40,000 clones listed, approximately 82% are singletons. Sequencing used peripheral blood. The receptors originated from a woman aged 55-70 years with acute or convalescent COVID-19.

This clone was seen once. This sequence joins TRBV5-6 and TRBJ1-2; TRBD1 matches 9 bases. The V and J ends lost 5 bases and 6 bases, in that order; junction bases with no gene match: 11. The germline CDR1 and CDR2 sequences are SGHDT and YYEEEE. CDR3 length: 15 residues. CDR3 in amino acids: CASSQGQGNIDGYTF. CDR3 nucleotide sequence: TGTGCCAGCAGTCAAGGACAGGGGAATATCGATGGCTACACCTTC.

The chain employs TRBV7-8 and TRBJ2-5; 7 nucleotides align to TRBD2. The CDR3 totals 16 residues. CDR1 is SGHVS, CDR2 FQNEAQ, per germline. Trimming at V came to 5 bases and at J to 4 bases, leaving 13 bases not matched to a gene. This chain's CDR3 is CASSPAPGGRRETQYF. CDR3 nucleotides: TGTGCCAGCAGCCCCGCCCCGGGAGGCCGGAGAGAGACCCAGTACTTC.

This sequence joins TRBV2 and TRBJ1-5; D remains unclear. This CDR3 has 14 amino acids. Trimming took 7 bases from V and 2 from J, leaving 12 bases between them. Germline values: CDR1 SNHLY, CDR2 FYNNEI. The CDR3 protein is CASTRLEGNQPQHF. The CDR3 bases are TGTGCCAGCACAAGACTAGAGGGCAATCAGCCCCAGCATTTT.

The rearrangement joins TRBV10-1 to TRBJ2-7; D possibly corresponds to TRBD1 (5 bases). The CDR3 runs 13 residues. Trimming removed 4 bases from V and 4 bases from J, with 11 bases in between. The germline CDR1 and CDR2 sequences are WNHNN and SYGVQD (reference sequence). CDR3 residues: CASSGPPGYEQYF. The CDR3 nucleotides are TGCGCCAGCAGTGGCCCCCCAGGGTACGAGCAGTACTTC.

The chain combines TRBV7-3 with TRBJ1-1; a weak D match, TRBD1 (5 bases). In germline, CDR1 is SGHTA, CDR2 FQGTGA. The CDR3 length is 13 residues. Deletions cut 5 bases from V and 4 bases from J, with 11 bases between. The DNA of the CDR3 is TGTGCCAGCAGCACCCCCGGGGGCACTGAAGCTTTCTTT. Residues: CASSTPGGTEAFF. Using reference TRBV7-3 and TRBJ1-1 for the parts outside the CDR3, the full variable domain is GAGVSQTPSNKVTEKGKYVELRCDPISGHTALYWYRQSLGQGPEFLIYFQGTGAADDSGLPNDRFFAVRPEGSVSTLKIQRTERGDSAVYLCASSTPGGTEAFFGQGTRLTVV.

The chain recombines TRBV5-6 with TRBJ2-4; D is unresolved. The length of the CDR3 is 12 residues. The germline gives CDR1 SGHDT, CDR2 YYEEEE. Deletions cut 1 base from V and 6 bases from J, with 5 bases between. In nucleotides, the CDR3 is TGTGCCAGCAGCTTGTTGCGAAACATTCAGTACTTC. Protein sequence: CASSLLRNIQYF.

The chain recombines TRBV6-6 with TRBJ1-2; D possibly corresponds to TRBD1 (6 bases). Trimming stripped 5 bases from V and 0 bases from J, with 13 bases between. Germline assignment: CDR1 MNHNY and CDR2 SVGAGI (reference sequence). This CDR3 region has 15 residues. CDR3 loop: CASSPSGVANYGYTF. CDR3 sequence (DNA): TGTGCCAGCAGTCCATCAGGGGTAGCTAACTATGGCTACACCTTC.

The chain joins TRBV9 to TRBJ1-3; no reliable D call. The CDR3 sequence is 15 residues long. The germline gives CDR1 SGDLS, CDR2 YYNGEE. Trimming pared 0 bases from V and 2 bases from J, leaving 9 bases between. CDR3 in DNA: TGTGCCAGCAGCGTAGAAGAGGGCCCTGGAAACACCATATATTTT. Encoded protein: CASSVEEGPGNTIYF.

This clone was counted once. The chain employs TRBV3-1 (or the pseudogene TRBV3-2) and TRBJ2-4; weak D call: TRBD1 (6 bases). This CDR3 has 13 residues. Looked up from germline, CDR1 is LGHDT and CDR2 is YNNKEL (reference sequence). Trimming left V 1 base short and J 6 bases short, with 7 bases between. This chain's CDR3 is CASSQGQANIQYF. In DNA, the CDR3 is TGTGCCAGCAGCCAAGGACAGGCAAACATTCAGTACTTC.

This chain connects TRBV14 to TRBJ1-4, with TRBD1 identical over 9 bases. This CDR3 comprises 20 residues. V shed 4 bases and J 5 bases; nucleotides not matched to a gene: 20. The germline V gene encodes CDR1 SGHDN and CDR2 FVKESK. This CDR3 is CASSRSYRGQGFNENEKLFF. The CDR3 region has the DNA TGTGCCAGCAGCCGTTCGTATCGGGGACAGGGATTTAACGAAAATGAAAAACTGTTTTTT.

The V call is TRBV9, the J call TRBJ1-2; TRBD1 agrees at 10 bases. CDR3 size: 13 residues. With 9 bases clipped from V and 7 bases from J, the junction kept 9 bases outside the gene matches. Germline loops: CDR1 SGDLS, CDR2 YYNGEE. The CDR3 bases are TGTGCCACCTCGGGACAGGGGTTCGGTGGCTACACCTTC. Protein sequence: CATSGQGFGGYTF.

The CDR3 spells CASSPSLTGGETQYF. CDR3 DNA: TGTGCCAGCAGCCCAAGTCTCACAGGGGGAGAGACCCAGTACTTC. V usage is TRBV3-1 (or the pseudogene TRBV3-2) and J usage is TRBJ2-5; 8 bases agree with TRBD1. Looked up from germline, CDR1 is LGHDT and CDR2 is YNNKEL (reference sequence). The V segment lost 4 bases and the J segment 4 bases; nucleotides outside the gene matches: 8. The CDR3 consists of 15 residues.